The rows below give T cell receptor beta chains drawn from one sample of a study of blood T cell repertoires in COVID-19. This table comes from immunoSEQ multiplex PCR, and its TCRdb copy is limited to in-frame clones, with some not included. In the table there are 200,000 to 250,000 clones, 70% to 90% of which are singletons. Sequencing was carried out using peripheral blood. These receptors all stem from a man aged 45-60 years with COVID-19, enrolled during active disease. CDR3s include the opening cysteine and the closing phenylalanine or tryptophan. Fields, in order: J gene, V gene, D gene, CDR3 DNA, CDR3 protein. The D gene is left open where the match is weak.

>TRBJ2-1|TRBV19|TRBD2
TGTGCCAGTAGTCTGGGACTAGAGTCTAGTGAGCAGTTCTTC
CASSLGLESSEQFF
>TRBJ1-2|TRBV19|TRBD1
TGTGCCACCAAGACACAGGGGGCGCTTGATGCTGGCTACACCTTC
CATKTQGALDAGYTF
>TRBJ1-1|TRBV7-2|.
TGTGCCAGCTCCTCCGGGGGGCACACTGAAGCTTTCTTT
CASSSGGHTEAFF
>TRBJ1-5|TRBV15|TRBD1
TGTGCCACCAGCAGAGTAGGGGGCCTAAGGCATTTT
CATSRVGGLRHF
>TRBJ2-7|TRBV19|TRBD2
TGTGCCAGTACCCTCCGGGGGGAAACCTCCTACGAGCAGTACTTC
CASTLRGETSYEQYF
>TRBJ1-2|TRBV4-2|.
TGTGCCAGCAGCCAAGCCCCCCTGAGTAACTATGGCTACACCTTC
CASSQAPLSNYGYTF
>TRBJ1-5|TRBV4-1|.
TGCGCCAGCAGCCCCCGGGAGGGGTTGAGCAATCAGCCCCAGCATTTT
CASSPREGLSNQPQHF
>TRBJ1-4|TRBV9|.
TGTGCCAGCAGCGTAGGTGGAGGGGTTGGTAATGAAAAACTGTTTTTT
CASSVGGGVGNEKLFF
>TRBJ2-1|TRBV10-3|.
TGTGCCATCAGGCCACAGGGTCCCGATGAGCAGTTCTTC
CAIRPQGPDEQFF
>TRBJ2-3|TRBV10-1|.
TGCGCCAGCAGTGACCCCGGACAGTCTAGCACAGATACGCAGTATTTT
CASSDPGQSSTDTQYF
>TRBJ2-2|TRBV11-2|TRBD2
TGTGCCAGCAGCAGACTAGCGGGGGGTTGGACCGGGGAGCTGTTTTTT
CASSRLAGGWTGELFF
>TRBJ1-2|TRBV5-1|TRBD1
TGCGCCAGCAGCTTGAGGGGACAGTCGGCTTTTTCGTACACCTTC
CASSLRGQSAFSYTF
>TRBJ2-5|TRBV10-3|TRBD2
TGTGCCATCAGTGATAGCGGGAGGAACCAAGAGACCCAGTACTTC
CAISDSGRNQETQYF
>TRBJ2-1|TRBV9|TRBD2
TGTGCCAGCAGCTACGGGACTAGCCAACACAATGAGCAGTTCTTC
CASSYGTSQHNEQFF